These 2 T cell receptor beta chains originate from one sample sequenced in a study of graft-versus-host responses after intestinal transplantation. Lamina propria and intraepithelial lymphocytes were released by processing graft tissue. Profiled with immunoSEQ multiplex PCR; TCRdb holds only in-frame clones, not every one. The repertoire holds about 15,000 clones, approximately 70% seen once, with roughly 25% in the top ten. Sequenced here: ileum tissue, sampled just over 700 days after intestinal transplantation. All receptors derive from a human patient who received an intestinal transplant, so some T cells may come from the graft donor.

The J gene is TRBJ2-2, the V gene TRBV4-3; D gene ambiguous. V gave up 1 base and J gave up 5 bases, with 11 bases separating them. CDR3 length: 15 amino acids. Germline V lookup: CDR1 LGHNA, CDR2 YSLEER. CDR3 bases: TGCGCCAGCAGCCAAGGGCAGTTATTGACCGGGGAGCTGTTTTTT. It translates to CASSQGQLLTGELFF.

The chain couples TRBV5-6 to TRBJ2-5, with TRBD1 identical over 7 bases. The CDR3 covers 14 residues. The ends lost 2 bases at V and 2 bases at J; junction bases unmatched: 3. The germline CDR1 and CDR2 sequences are SGHDT and YYEEEE. Here the CDR3 reads CASSFPRGQETQYF. The DNA for the CDR3 is TGTGCCAGCAGCTTTCCCAGGGGGCAAGAGACCCAGTACTTC. Full variable domain (missing parts from reference TRBV5-6 and TRBJ2-5): DAGVTQSPTHLIKTRGQQVTLRCSPKSGHDTVSWYQQALGQGPQFIFQYYEEEERQRGNFPDRFSGHQFPNYSSELNVNALLLGDSALYLCASSFPRGQETQYFGPGTRLLVL.